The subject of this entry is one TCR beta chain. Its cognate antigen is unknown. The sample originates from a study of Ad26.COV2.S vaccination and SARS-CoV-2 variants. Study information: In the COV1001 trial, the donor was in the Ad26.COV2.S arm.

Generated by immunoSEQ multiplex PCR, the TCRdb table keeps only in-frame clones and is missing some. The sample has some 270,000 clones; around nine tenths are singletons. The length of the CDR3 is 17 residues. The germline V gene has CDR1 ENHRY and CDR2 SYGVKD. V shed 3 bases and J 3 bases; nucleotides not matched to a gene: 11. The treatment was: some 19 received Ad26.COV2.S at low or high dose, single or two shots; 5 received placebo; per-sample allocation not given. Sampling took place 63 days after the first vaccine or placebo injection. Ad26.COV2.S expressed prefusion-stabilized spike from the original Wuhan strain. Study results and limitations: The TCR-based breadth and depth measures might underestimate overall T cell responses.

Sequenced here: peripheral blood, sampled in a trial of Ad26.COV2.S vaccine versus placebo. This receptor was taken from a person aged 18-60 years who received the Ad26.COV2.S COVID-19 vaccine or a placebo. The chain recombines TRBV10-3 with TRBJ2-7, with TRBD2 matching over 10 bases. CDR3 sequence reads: CAISDRTSGSGYYEQYV. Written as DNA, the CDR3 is TGTGCCATCAGTGACAGGACTAGCGGTTCCGGTTACTACGAGCAGTACGTC.